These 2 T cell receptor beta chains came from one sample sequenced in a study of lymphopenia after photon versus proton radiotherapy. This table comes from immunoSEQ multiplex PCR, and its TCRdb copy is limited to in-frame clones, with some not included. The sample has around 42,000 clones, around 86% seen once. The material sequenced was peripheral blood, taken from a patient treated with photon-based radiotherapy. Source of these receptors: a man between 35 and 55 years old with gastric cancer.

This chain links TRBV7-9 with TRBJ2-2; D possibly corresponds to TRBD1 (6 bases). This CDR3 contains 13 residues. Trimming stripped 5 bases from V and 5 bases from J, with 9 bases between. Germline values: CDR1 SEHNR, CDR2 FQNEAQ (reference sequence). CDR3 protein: CASSPGVTGELFF. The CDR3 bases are TGTGCCAGCAGCCCAGGGGTAACCGGGGAGCTGTTTTTT.

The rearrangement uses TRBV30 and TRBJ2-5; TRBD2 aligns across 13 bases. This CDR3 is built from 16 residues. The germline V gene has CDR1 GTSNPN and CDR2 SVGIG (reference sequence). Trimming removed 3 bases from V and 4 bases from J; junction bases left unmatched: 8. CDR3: CAWRITGTSGVETQYF. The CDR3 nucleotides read TGTGCCTGGAGAATAACTGGGACTAGCGGGGTAGAGACCCAGTACTTC.